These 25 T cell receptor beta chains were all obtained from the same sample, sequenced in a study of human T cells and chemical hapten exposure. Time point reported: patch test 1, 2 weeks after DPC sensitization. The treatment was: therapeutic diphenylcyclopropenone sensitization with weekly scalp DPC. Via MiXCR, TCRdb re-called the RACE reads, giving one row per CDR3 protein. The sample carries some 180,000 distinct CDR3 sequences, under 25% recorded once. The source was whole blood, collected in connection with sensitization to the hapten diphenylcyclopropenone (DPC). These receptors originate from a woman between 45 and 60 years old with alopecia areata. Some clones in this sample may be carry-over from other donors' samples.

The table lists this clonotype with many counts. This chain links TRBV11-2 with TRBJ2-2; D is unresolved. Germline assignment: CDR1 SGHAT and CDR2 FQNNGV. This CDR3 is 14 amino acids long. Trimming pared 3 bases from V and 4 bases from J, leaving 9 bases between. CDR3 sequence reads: CASSLGWRTGELFF. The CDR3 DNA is TGTGCCAGCAGCTTGGGGTGGCGCACCGGGGAGCTGTTTTTT. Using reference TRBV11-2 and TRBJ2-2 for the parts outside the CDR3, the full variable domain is EAGVAQSPRYKIIEKRQSVAFWCNPISGHATLYWYQQILGQGPKLLIQFQNNGVVDDSQLPKDRFSAERLKGVDSTLKIQPAKLEDSAVYLCASSLGWRTGELFFGEGSRLTVL.

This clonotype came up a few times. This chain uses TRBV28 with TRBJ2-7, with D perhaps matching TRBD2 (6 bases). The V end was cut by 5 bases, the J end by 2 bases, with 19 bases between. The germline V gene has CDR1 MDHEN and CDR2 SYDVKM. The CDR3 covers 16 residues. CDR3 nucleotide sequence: TGTGCCAGCAGTGGCCCCGGGGGACGACTAACCTACGAGCAGTACTTC. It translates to CASSGPGGRLTYEQYF.

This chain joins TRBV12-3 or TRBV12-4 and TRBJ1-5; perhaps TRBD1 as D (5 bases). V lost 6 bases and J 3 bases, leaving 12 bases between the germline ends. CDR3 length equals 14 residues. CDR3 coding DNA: TGTGCCAGCAGAGAGACAGACCTCAATCAGCCCCAGCATTTT. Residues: CASRETDLNQPQHF.

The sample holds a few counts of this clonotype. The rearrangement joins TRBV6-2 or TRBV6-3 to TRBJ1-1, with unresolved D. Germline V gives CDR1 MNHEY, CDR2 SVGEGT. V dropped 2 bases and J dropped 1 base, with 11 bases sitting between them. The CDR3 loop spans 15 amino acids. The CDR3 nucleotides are TGTGCCAGCAGTTACCCCCTATATGGGAACACTGAAGCTTTCTTT. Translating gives CASSYPLYGNTEAFF.

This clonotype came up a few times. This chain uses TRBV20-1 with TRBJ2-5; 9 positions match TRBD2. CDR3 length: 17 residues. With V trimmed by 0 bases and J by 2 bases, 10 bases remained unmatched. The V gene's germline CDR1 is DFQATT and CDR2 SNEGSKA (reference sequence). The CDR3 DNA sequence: TGCAGTGCTAGAGAACCTAGCGGGAAGGGGCCTCAAGAGACCCAGTACTTC. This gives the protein CSAREPSGKGPQETQYF.

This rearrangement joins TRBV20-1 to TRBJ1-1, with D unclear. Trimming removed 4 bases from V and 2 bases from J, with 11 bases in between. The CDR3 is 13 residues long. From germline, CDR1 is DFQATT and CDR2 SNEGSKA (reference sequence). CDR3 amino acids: CSAKHGINTEAFF. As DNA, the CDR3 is TGCAGTGCTAAGCACGGAATTAACACTGAAGCTTTCTTT.

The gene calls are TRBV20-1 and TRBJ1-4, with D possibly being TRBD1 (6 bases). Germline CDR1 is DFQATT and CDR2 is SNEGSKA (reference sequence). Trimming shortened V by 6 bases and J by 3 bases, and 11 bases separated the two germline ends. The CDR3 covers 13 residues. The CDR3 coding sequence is TGCAGTGCATACAGGGAAGCTAATGAAAAACTGTTTTTT. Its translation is CSAYREANEKLFF.

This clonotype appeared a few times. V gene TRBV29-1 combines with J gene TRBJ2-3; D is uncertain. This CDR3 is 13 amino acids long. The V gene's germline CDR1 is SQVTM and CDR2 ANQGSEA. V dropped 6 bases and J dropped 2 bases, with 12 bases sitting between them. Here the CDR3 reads CSVCMLATDTQYF. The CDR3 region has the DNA TGCAGCGTGTGTATGTTGGCCACAGATACGCAGTATTTT.

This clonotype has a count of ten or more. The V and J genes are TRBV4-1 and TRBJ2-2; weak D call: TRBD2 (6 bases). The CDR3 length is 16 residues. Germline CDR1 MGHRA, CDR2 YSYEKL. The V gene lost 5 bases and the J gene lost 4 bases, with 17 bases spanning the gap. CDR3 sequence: CASSARSGDRTGELFF. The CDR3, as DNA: TGCGCCAGCAGCGCCCGGTCGGGGGATCGCACCGGGGAGCTGTTTTTT.

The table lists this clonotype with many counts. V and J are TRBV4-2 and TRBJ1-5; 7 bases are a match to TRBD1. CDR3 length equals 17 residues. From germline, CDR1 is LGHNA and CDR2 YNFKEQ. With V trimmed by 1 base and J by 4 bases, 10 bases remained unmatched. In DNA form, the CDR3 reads TGTGCCAGCAGCCAAGTACCCGGGACAGCCTTAAATCAGCCCCAGCATTTT. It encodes CASSQVPGTALNQPQHF.

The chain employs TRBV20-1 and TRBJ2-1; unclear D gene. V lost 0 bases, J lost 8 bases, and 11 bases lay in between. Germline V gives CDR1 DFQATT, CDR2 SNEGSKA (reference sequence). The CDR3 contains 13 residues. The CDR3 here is CSARDAARHEQFF. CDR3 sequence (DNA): TGCAGTGCTAGAGATGCGGCACGGCATGAGCAGTTCTTC.

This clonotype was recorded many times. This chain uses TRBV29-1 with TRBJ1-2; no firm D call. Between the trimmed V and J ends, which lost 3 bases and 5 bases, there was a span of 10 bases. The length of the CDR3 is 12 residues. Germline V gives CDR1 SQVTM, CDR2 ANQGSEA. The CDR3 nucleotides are TGCAGCGTTGAGGTTAGGGCTTATGGCTACACCTTC. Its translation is CSVEVRAYGYTF.

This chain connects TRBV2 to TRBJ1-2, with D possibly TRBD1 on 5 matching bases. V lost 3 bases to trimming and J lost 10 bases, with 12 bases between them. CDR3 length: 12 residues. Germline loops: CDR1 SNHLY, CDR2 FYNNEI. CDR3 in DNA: TGTGCCAGCAGTGAGTGGGGCCCACCCTACACCTTC. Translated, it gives CASSEWGPPYTF.

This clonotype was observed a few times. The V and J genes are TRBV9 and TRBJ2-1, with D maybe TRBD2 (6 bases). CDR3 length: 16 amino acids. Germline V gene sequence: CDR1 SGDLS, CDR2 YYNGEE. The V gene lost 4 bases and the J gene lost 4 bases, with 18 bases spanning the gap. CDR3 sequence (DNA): TGTGCCAGCAGCCCCGCCCAGGCGGGATGGTACAATGAGCAGTTCTTC. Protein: CASSPAQAGWYNEQFF.

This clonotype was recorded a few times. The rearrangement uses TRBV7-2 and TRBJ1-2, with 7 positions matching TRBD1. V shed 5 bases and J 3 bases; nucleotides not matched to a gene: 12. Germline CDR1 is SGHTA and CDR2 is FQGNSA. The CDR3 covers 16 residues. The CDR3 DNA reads TGTGCCAGCAGCCCGGACCGACAGGGAGGCTACTATGGCTACACCTTC. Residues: CASSPDRQGGYYGYTF. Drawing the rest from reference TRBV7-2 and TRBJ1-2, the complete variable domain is GAGVSQSPSNKVTEKGKDVELRCDPISGHTALYWYRQSLGQGLEFLIYFQGNSAPDKSGLPSDRFSAERTGGSVSTLTIQRTQQEDSAVYLCASSPDRQGGYYGYTFGSGTRLTVV.

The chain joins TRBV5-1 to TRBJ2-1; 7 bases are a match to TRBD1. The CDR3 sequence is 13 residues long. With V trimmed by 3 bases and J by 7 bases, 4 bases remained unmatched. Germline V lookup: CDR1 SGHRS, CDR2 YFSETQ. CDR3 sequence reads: CASSSGQRNEQFF. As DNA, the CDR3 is TGCGCCAGCAGCTCGGGACAGAGAAATGAGCAGTTCTTC.

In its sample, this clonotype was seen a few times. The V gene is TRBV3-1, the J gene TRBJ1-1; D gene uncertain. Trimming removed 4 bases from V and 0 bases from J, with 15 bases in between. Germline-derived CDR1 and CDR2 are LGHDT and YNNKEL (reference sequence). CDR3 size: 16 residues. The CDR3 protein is CASSPYNRHLNTEAFF. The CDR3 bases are TGTGCCAGCAGCCCGTATAACCGGCACCTGAACACTGAAGCTTTCTTT.

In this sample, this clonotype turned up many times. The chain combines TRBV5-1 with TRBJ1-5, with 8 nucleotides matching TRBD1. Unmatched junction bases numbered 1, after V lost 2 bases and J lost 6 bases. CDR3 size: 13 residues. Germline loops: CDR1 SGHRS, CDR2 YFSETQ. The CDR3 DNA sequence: TGCGCCAGCAGCTTACAGGGGGGTCAGCCCCAGCATTTT. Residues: CASSLQGGQPQHF.

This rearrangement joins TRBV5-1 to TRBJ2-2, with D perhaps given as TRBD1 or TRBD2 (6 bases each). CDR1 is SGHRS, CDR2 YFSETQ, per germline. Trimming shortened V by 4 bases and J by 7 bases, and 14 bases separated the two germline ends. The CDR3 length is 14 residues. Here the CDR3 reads CASSPHGGGGELFF. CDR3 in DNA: TGCGCCAGCAGCCCCCACGGGGGCGGCGGGGAGCTGTTTTTT.

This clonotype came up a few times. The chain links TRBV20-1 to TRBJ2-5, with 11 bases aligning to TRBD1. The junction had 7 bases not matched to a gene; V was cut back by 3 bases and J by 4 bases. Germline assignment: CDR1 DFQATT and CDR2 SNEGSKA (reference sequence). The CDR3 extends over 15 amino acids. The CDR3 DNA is TGCAGTGCTAGCTCCGGACAGGGGGCAGGAGAGACCCAGTACTTC. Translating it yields CSASSGQGAGETQYF.

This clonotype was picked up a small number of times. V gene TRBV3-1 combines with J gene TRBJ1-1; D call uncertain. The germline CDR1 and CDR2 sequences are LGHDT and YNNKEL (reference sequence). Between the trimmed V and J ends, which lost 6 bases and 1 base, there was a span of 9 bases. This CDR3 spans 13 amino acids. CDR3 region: CASSLTWNTEAFF. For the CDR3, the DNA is TGTGCCAGCAGTCTCACTTGGAACACTGAAGCTTTCTTT.

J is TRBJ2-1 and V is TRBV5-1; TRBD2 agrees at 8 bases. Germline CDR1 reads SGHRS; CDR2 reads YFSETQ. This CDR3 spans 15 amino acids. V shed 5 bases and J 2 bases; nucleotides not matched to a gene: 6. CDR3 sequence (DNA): TGCGCCAGCAGACCGGGACTAGAGGCCTACAATGAGCAGTTCTTC. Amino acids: CASRPGLEAYNEQFF.

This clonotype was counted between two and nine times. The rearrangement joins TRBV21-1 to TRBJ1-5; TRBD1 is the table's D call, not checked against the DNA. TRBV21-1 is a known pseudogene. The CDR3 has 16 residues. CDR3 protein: CASSKARAGSNQPQHF. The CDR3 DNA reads TGTGCCAGCAGCAAAGCGAGGGCGGGGAGCAATCAGCCCCAGCATTTT.

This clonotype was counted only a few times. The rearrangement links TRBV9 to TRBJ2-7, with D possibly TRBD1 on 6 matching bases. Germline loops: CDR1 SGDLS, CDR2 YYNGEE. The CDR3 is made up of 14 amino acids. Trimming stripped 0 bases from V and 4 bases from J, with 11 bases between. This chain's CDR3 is CASSVGVGAYEQYF. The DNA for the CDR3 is TGTGCCAGCAGCGTAGGAGTGGGGGCATACGAGCAGTACTTC.

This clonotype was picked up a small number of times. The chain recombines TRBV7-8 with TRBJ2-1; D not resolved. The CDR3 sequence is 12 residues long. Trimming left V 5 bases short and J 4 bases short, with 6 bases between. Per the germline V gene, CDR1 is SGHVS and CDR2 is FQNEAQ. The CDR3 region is CASSRAYNEQFF. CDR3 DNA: TGTGCCAGCAGCAGAGCGTACAATGAGCAGTTCTTC.